The text below deals with one T cell receptor beta chain. Its antigen is currently unknown. Enrolled patients, whose metastatic non-small-cell lung cancer was chemo-refractory, received focal radiation plus CTLA-4 blockade with ipilimumab. Germline values: CDR1 MNHNS, CDR2 SASEGT. The CDR3 contains 14 residues. V gave up 8 bases and J gave up 0 bases, with 13 bases separating them. The data belong to a study of radiotherapy plus CTLA-4 blockade in lung cancer. About the study: Among patients, less than 20% showed objective responses, and approximately 31% had disease control.

The protocol was immunoSEQ multiplex PCR, while the TCRdb copy is restricted to in-frame clones and leaves out a portion. The sample holds 50,000 to 65,000 clones, around 79% seen once. Overall study findings and caveats: Interferon-beta and early blood T cell clone dynamics reportedly predicted response best. Blood TCR clones of tumor origin expanded after radiotherapy plus ipilimumab.

The chain is built from TRBV6-1 and TRBJ1-1; tentatively, D is TRBD1 (6 bases). The TCR originated in a human donor with non-small cell lung cancer who had a complete response to radiotherapy plus ipilimumab. The sequencing used peripheral blood, collected from a patient treated with radiotherapy plus ipilimumab. The CDR3 region is CASLKGDMNTEAFF. DNA of the CDR3: TGTGCCAGCCTCAAGGGGGACATGAACACTGAAGCTTTCTTT.